These T cell receptor beta chains were read from a single sample in a study of CD8 T cells in Susac syndrome. A single record per CDR3 protein comes from TCRdb applying MiXCR to the immunoSEQ multiplex PCR reads. The table has roughly 200,000 distinct CDR3 sequences, approximately 95% seen once. Sequenced: CD4+ T cells from PBMCs. All receptors come from a human donor in good health. CDR3s include the opening cysteine and the closing phenylalanine or tryptophan. The D gene is left open where the match is weak. Expanded clones get a size class; other rows say once, few or many, or leave the size out.

j_gene	v_gene	abundance	d_gene	CDR3nt	CDR3aa
TRBJ1-2	TRBV20-1	NA	NA	TGCAGTGGTGGTGACTATGGCTACACCTTC	CSGGDYGYTF
TRBJ2-3	TRBV3-1	NA	TRBD2	TGTGCCAGCAGCCAAGATGGCGGGGGGGTCACAGATACGCAGTATTTT	CASSQDGGGVTDTQYF
TRBJ2-2	TRBV7-9	NA	NA	TGTGCCAGCAGCACCGAGGGTACCGGGGAGCTGTTTTTT	CASSTEGTGELFF
TRBJ2-1	TRBV29-1	once	NA	TGCAGCGTTCCCGGGACCGGCACGTATAATGAGCAGTTCTTC	CSVPGTGTYNEQFF
TRBJ2-3	TRBV3-1	NA	NA	TGTGCCAGCAGCCAGCGGACCTCAATTGTTACGCAGTATTTT	CASSQRTSIVTQYF
TRBJ1-5	TRBV20-1	NA	NA	TGCAGTGCTGGCAACAGGGATCAGCCCCAGCATTTT	CSAGNRDQPQHF
TRBJ2-3	TRBV6-2/TRBV6-3	NA	NA	TGTGCCAGCAGTCGAGGGGTGATGAGAACCACAGATACGCAGTATTTT	CASSRGVMRTTDTQYF
TRBJ1-3	TRBV29-1	once	NA	TGCAGCGTTGTTCGAGCCAACACCATATATTTT	CSVVRANTIYF
TRBJ2-1	TRBV19	NA	NA	TGTGCCAGTAGTAGGGCCGAGAATGAGCAGTTCTTC	CASSRAENEQFF
TRBJ1-1	TRBV4-2	NA	NA	TGTGCCAGCAGCCAAGACCGGGCGGGGAACACTGAAGCTTTCTTT	CASSQDRAGNTEAFF
TRBJ1-2	TRBV5-1	few	NA	TGCGCCAGCAGCTTGGGGGAAAACCACTATGGCTACACCTTC	CASSLGENHYGYTF
TRBJ2-3	TRBV20-1	NA	NA	TGCAGTGCGCCCCCCCCAGATACGCAGTATTTT	CSAPPPDTQYF
TRBJ1-1	TRBV20-1	NA	NA	TGCAGTGCTAGACGGAGAGTAGGGATGAACACTGAAGCTTTCTTT	CSARRRVGMNTEAFF
TRBJ2-1	TRBV20-1	NA	TRBD2	TGCAGTGCTAGAGCCACAAACGGGGGGTTGGACAATGAGCAGTTCTTC	CSARATNGGLDNEQFF
TRBJ2-5	TRBV7-2	NA	NA	TGTGCCAGCAGCTTAGTGGCAGGTCCGGAAGAGACCCAGTACTTC	CASSLVAGPEETQYF
TRBJ1-6	TRBV2	NA	TRBD1	TGTGCCAGCAGTCCTGGACAGGGCAATTCACCCCTCCACTTT	CASSPGQGNSPLHF
TRBJ1-1	TRBV28	NA	NA	TGTGCCAGCAGTTTACGGACAGCCGGAGCTTTCTTT	CASSLRTAGAFF
TRBJ1-1	TRBV7-2	NA	NA	TGTGCCAGCAGCCCAGACAGCATCCTGAACACTGAAGCTTCCTTT	CASSPDSILNTEASF
TRBJ2-5	TRBV5-4	NA	TRBD2	TGTGCCAGCAGCCCTATTCTAGCGGGGACATTCGAGACCCAGTACTTC	CASSPILAGTFETQYF
TRBJ2-7	TRBV9	NA	NA	TGTGCCAGCAGCGTAGGGGCAGGTGGGCAAGGCGAGCAGTACTTC	CASSVGAGGQGEQYF
TRBJ2-7	TRBV4-3	NA	NA	TGCGCCAGCAGCCAGGGGACGGCGAACTCCTACGAGCAGTACTTC	CASSQGTANSYEQYF
TRBJ2-1	TRBV4-3	NA	NA	TGCGCCAGCAGCCAGACTACAGATTACAATGAGCAGTTCTTC	CASSQTTDYNEQFF
TRBJ1-6	TRBV6-6	NA	TRBD1	TGTGCCAGCAGTCCGGACAGGGGGTTCTATAATTCACCCCTCCACTTT	CASSPDRGFYNSPLHF
TRBJ2-5	TRBV20-1	NA	TRBD2	TGCAGTGCTCTAGGGACTAGCGGGCAAGAGACCCAGTACTTC	CSALGTSGQETQYF
TRBJ2-5	TRBV20-1	NA	NA	TGCAGTGCTAGGATTGGACAGGCCCGGGGAGGACGTCAAGAGACCCAGTACTTC	CSARIGQARGGRQETQYF
TRBJ1-1	TRBV7-2	NA	NA	TGTGCCAGCAGCTTAGAGGCCGGGGGGAACACTGAAGCTTTCTTT	CASSLEAGGNTEAFF
TRBJ1-2	TRBV27	NA	TRBD1	TGTGCCAGCAGTTTTAGGGACAGCAACTATGGCTACACCTTC	CASSFRDSNYGYTF
TRBJ1-2	TRBV7-8	NA	NA	TGTGCCAGCAGCTTAGGGGCAGACTATGGCTACACCTTC	CASSLGADYGYTF
TRBJ1-2	TRBV6-5	NA	NA	TGTGCCAGCAGTAGAGACAGGACCTATGGCTACACCTTC	CASSRDRTYGYTF
TRBJ1-5	TRBV30	NA	NA	TGTGCCTGGAGTCGGGACCCCAATCAGCCCCAGCATTTT	CAWSRDPNQPQHF
TRBJ2-5	TRBV29-1	NA	NA	TGCAGCGTTGAAACCGGGGAAGAGACCCAGTACTTC	CSVETGEETQYF
TRBJ2-7	TRBV7-2	NA	NA	TGTGCCAGCAGCTTATCGGCAGGGAGGTACGAGCAGTACTTC	CASSLSAGRYEQYF
TRBJ1-2	TRBV28	NA	NA	TGTGCCAGCAGTACCCCCGTGCGGGGCTACACCTTC	CASSTPVRGYTF
TRBJ2-5	TRBV29-1	NA	TRBD1	TGCAGCGTCTACAGGGGCCAAGAGACCCAGTACTTC	CSVYRGQETQYF
TRBJ2-3	TRBV7-2	NA	NA	TGTGCCAGCAGCTTAGTCAGGGCTGGGGGTACGCAGTATTTT	CASSLVRAGGTQYF
TRBJ2-5	TRBV30	NA	NA	TGTGCCTGGAGTTCGGGCCTGGAGACCCAGTACTTC	CAWSSGLETQYF
TRBJ2-7	TRBV20-1	NA	TRBD1	TGCAGTGCTGGCGGGACAGGGTCCTACGAGCAGTACTTC	CSAGGTGSYEQYF
TRBJ2-5	TRBV6-5	NA	NA	TGTGCCAGCAGTCGCCGGGAGACCCAGTACTTC	CASSRRETQYF
TRBJ1-3	TRBV29-1	once	NA	TGCAGCGTTGTGGCAGATACTGGAAACACCATATATTTT	CSVVADTGNTIYF
TRBJ2-1	TRBV24-1	NA	TRBD1	TGTGCCACCAGTGGGGGACAGGGGTTAGTAGAGCAGTTCTTC	CATSGGQGLVEQFF
TRBJ2-1	TRBV29-1	NA	TRBD1	TGCAGCGTTTCCCGGGACAGGGGGGCGGGGGAGCAGTTCTTC	CSVSRDRGAGEQFF
TRBJ1-5	TRBV5-1	once	NA	TGCGCCAGCAGCTTGGGACAGGCGGACAATCAGCCCCAGCATTTT	CASSLGQADNQPQHF
TRBJ2-7	TRBV29-1	NA	NA	TGCAGCGTTGCTGTGGCAGGGGTTTATCCCGAGCAGTACTTC	CSVAVAGVYPEQYF
TRBJ2-7	TRBV18	NA	NA	TGTGCCAGCTCACGGGAAGGAGGGGGCTACGAGCAGTACTTC	CASSREGGGYEQYF
TRBJ2-1	TRBV12-3/TRBV12-4	NA	NA	TGTGCCAGCAGTTTAGTCACCAATGAGCAGTTCTTC	CASSLVTNEQFF
TRBJ2-3	TRBV4-1	NA	NA	TGCGCCAGCAGCCACCCAAGGGGGTGGGAGGGCACAGATACGCAGTATTTT	CASSHPRGWEGTDTQYF
TRBJ2-2	TRBV29-1	NA	NA	TGCAGCGTTGAGGAGGATTGGAACACCGGGGAGCTGTTTTTT	CSVEEDWNTGELFF
TRBJ2-3	TRBV4-1	NA	NA	TGCGCCAGCAGCCAAGATAGGCGTCCGACGCAGTATTTT	CASSQDRRPTQYF
TRBJ2-1	TRBV25-1	NA	NA	TGTGCCAGCAGTGAATACCCCAGGGGTACGTTCTTC	CASSEYPRGTFF
TRBJ2-3	TRBV12-3/TRBV12-4	NA	TRBD2	TGTGCCAGCAGCTCGGGGGGGAGCGGGAACACAGATACGCAGTATTTT	CASSSGGSGNTDTQYF